This TCR beta chain was recorded in a study of blood T cells in healthy people across ages. Together with a sample-barcoded 5' primer, a J-beta primer mix was included in a second PCR lasting roughly 6 to 12 cycles. TCRdb fed the 5' RACE reads into MiXCR, producing one record per CDR3 protein. The sample consists of hundreds of thousands of distinct CDR3 sequences, around 21% of them appearing once. With V trimmed by 2 bases and J by 5 bases, 7 bases remained unmatched. Per germline, CDR1 DFQATT and CDR2 SNEGSKA (reference sequence). CDR3 size: 15 residues. The chain couples TRBV20-1 to TRBJ2-1; 9 bases fit TRBD2. The source material was blood. The source is a man aged 70 or older in good health. The CDR3: CSARIASGTDNEQFF. In nucleotides, the CDR3 is TGCAGTGCTAGAATCGCTAGCGGGACCGACAATGAGCAGTTCTTC.